This TCR beta chain was sequenced during a study of T cell repertoires in cytomegalovirus infection. Background on the study: The public TCR beta signatures pointed to both CMV infection and matching HLA type.

Comment on this clonotype: The antigen is unknown.

MiXCR, applied by TCRdb to the reads, yields one record per CDR3 protein. The sample has roughly 230,000 distinct CDR3 sequences; around 15% are singletons. Germline V gene data show CDR1 as SGHDT and CDR2 as YYEEEE. The CDR3 is made up of 17 amino acids. Trimming at V came to 5 bases and at J to 7 bases, leaving 16 bases not matched to a gene. Findings and caveats of the study: The cumulative frequency of public TCR beta families identified carriers of CMV plus the relevant HLA. HLA-C-restricted CMV-specific TCR beta clonotypes were dominant in the ex vivo response.

Sequencing was done on a sample of CD8+ T cells from PBMCs. The chain combines TRBV5-6 with TRBJ1-5; 9 bases line up with TRBD1. The TCR sequence derives from a human donor in good health (CMV status not recorded). Some clones in this sample may be carry-over from other donors' samples. The CDR3 is CASSSGTGRPQTQPQHF. As DNA, the CDR3 is TGTGCCAGCAGTTCTGGGACAGGGAGACCCCAAACACAGCCCCAGCATTTT.